This is a list of T cell receptor beta chains from one sample in a study of blood T cell repertoires in COVID-19. Profiling relied on immunoSEQ multiplex PCR, and the TCRdb table lists in-frame clones only, not all of them. The sample yields more than 70,000 clones, more than 80% seen once. Sequences were obtained from peripheral blood. The receptor set was obtained from a woman of 80 years or more with acute or convalescent COVID-19. CDR3s include the opening cysteine and the closing phenylalanine or tryptophan.

cdr3_length v_call cdr3_aa
15 TRBV19 CASRQGLFINYGYTF
17 TRBV27 CASSSAPGHLTTYEQYF
14 TRBV7-9 CASSFGTSGNEQFF
13 TRBV7-6 CASSYSSADTQYF
15 TRBV7-2 CASSLSSWRNTEAFF
14 TRBV27 CASSFGFPGETQYF
14 TRBV6-2/TRBV6-3 CASSPGGMNTEAFF
13 TRBV11-3 CASSLRQGYEQYF
15 TRBV19 CASSIVHRGGQPQHF
16 TRBV7-3 CASSLYREGGTGELFF
15 TRBV7-3 CASRLGAGVSDTQYF
15 TRBV7-2 CASSLAPGLGNTIYF
12 TRBV6-5 CASRDRVFEQFF
14 TRBV6-5 CASVTGNMNTEAFF
12 TRBV28 CASRLGNHEQFF
13 TRBV11-2 CASSLGGNTEAFF
16 TRBV5-4 CASSLVAGVEGTEAFF
14 TRBV27 CASSFWGLGSPLHF